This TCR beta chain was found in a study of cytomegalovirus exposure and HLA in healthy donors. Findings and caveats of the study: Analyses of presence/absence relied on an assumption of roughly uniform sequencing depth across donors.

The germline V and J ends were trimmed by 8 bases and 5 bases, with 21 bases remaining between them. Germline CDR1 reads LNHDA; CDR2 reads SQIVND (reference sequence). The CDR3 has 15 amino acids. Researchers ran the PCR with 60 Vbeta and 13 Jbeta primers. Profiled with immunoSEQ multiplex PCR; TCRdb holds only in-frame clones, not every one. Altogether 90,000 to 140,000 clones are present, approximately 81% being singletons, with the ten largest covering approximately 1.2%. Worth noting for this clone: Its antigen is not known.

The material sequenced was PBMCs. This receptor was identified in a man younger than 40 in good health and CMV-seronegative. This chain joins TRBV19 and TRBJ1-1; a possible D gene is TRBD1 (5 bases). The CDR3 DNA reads TGTGCCAGTTCCCCGCCGAATTTGGGGGGGACTGAAGCTTTCTTT. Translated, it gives CASSPPNLGGTEAFF.